This record concerns one TCR beta chain sequence. Its cognate antigen is unknown. Thyroid surgery took place with no prior treatment in any patient. The data were obtained in a study of metastatic and nonmetastatic thyroid tumors. As for the study in general: Repertoires were compared across blood and tumor or nodule tissue from malignant and benign thyroid patients.

This CDR3 is built from 16 residues. The germline V gene encodes CDR1 MNHNS and CDR2 SASEGT. Trimming removed 5 bases at V and 2 bases at J, with 16 bases between. Original processing notes: Differences in CDR3 between clinicopathological groups were drawn on to build a classifier intended to discriminate distant-metastatic papillary thyroid cancer patients. With MiXCR, TCRdb reprocessed the PCR reads. Clone size and V and J calls follow TCRdb, not the original study. The sample lists over 50,000 clones; just under 30% were seen once. General study findings and limits: Benign nodules were reported to have significantly lower TCR beta diversity than malignant thyroid tumors, in blood and tumor.

This chain uses TRBV6-1 with TRBJ1-5; a possible D gene is TRBD1 (6 bases). Sequencing was carried out using blood. The sequence was collected from a female donor with papillary thyroid cancer or a benign thyroid nodule (not recorded which). Some clones in this sample may be carry-over from other donors' samples. The CDR3 spells CASSKTPPGGNQPQHF. Here the CDR3 DNA reads TGTGCCAGCAGTAAGACCCCCCCAGGGGGCAATCAGCCCCAGCATTTT.